The 14 T cell receptor beta chains below were found in one sample sequenced in a study of T cells in Graves' hyperthyroidism and ophthalmopathy. RNA transcripts were the template for amplifying TCR beta CDR3 regions. An initial round of RT-PCR targeting the TCR CDR3 relied on the HTBI primer set. TCRdb recomputed calls from the multiplex PCR reads with MiXCR, one row per CDR3 protein. Of under 400,000 distinct CDR3 sequences in the sample, 11% to 15% were seen once. The sequencing input was blood. The receptors come from a woman aged 55-69 years with Graves' hyperthyroidism.

This clonotype came up many times. The rearrangement uses TRBV3-1 and TRBJ1-5; D remains unclear. Trimming removed 0 bases from V and 2 bases from J, with 11 bases in between. Germline assignment: CDR1 LGHDT and CDR2 YNNKEL (reference sequence). The CDR3 extends over 16 amino acids. The DNA for the CDR3 is TGTGCCAGCAGCCAAGATGGAGGTATGGGCAATCAGCCCCAGCATTTT. Protein sequence: CASSQDGGMGNQPQHF.

This clonotype was observed a handful of times. The chain has TRBV5-8 and TRBJ2-2; D gene ambiguous. Germline loops: CDR1 SGHTS, CDR2 YDEGEE. CDR3 size: 16 residues. V dropped 1 base and J dropped 4 bases, with 14 bases sitting between them. CDR3 sequence reads: CASSLPSSTLTGELFF. CDR3 bases: TGTGCCAGCAGCTTGCCCAGCAGTACCCTCACCGGGGAGCTGTTTTTT. The variable domain in full, with the rest retrieved from reference TRBV5-8 and TRBJ2-2, is EAGVTQSPTHLIKTRGQQATLRCSPISGHTSVYWYQQALGLGLQFLLWYDEGEERNRGNFPPRFSGRQFPNYSSELNVNALELEDSALYLCASSLPSSTLTGELFFGEGSRLTVL.

This clonotype was counted at least ten times. The V call is TRBV20-1, the J call TRBJ1-1; D call uncertain. In germline, CDR1 is DFQATT, CDR2 SNEGSKA (reference sequence). This CDR3 comprises 10 residues. Trimming cost V 0 bases and J 8 bases, with 4 bases left between them. CDR3 region: CSARDREAFF. The CDR3 DNA is TGCAGTGCTAGAGATAGAGAAGCTTTCTTT.

This clonotype was counted at least ten times. V gene TRBV18 combines with J gene TRBJ2-1; possible D gene TRBD1, 5 bases. This CDR3 is built from 14 residues. Trimming shortened V by 6 bases and J by 5 bases, and 14 bases separated the two germline ends. Germline CDR1 and CDR2: KGHSH and LQKENI. DNA of the CDR3: TGTGCCAGCTCCCCCGTCGTAGGGGACAATGAGCAGTTCTTC. It specifies CASSPVVGDNEQFF. The complete variable domain, with remaining parts taken from reference TRBV18 and TRBJ2-1, reads NAGVMQNPRHLVRRRGQEARLRCSPMKGHSHVYWYRQLPEEGLKFMVYLQKENIIDESGMPKERFSAEFPKEGPSILRIQQVVRGDSAAYFCASSPVVGDNEQFFGPGTRLTVL.

This clonotype was seen at least ten times. V and J are TRBV5-1 and TRBJ2-7; 8 positions match TRBD2. After removal of 2 bases from V and 4 bases from J, the junction contained 2 bases not matched to a gene. The CDR3 is 13 amino acids. Germline CDR1 is SGHRS and CDR2 is YFSETQ. CDR3 nucleotides: TGCGCCAGCAGCTTCGCGGGAGGTTACGAGCAGTACTTC. Amino acids: CASSFAGGYEQYF.

This clonotype appeared many times. This chain joins TRBV20-1 and TRBJ2-1, with 8 bases that match TRBD2. CDR3 length equals 15 residues. Looked up from germline, CDR1 is DFQATT and CDR2 is SNEGSKA (reference sequence). V trimming: 5 bases; J trimming: 6 bases; junction bases outside the gene matches: 12. CDR3 sequence: CSALRGTSAGNEQFF. In DNA form, the CDR3 reads TGCAGTGCTCTACGGGGGACTAGTGCCGGCAATGAGCAGTTCTTC.

This clonotype was seen ten or more times. This chain joins TRBV6-1 and TRBJ2-7, with a possible D match to TRBD1 (6 bases). The germline gives CDR1 MNHNS, CDR2 SASEGT. The CDR3 covers 14 residues. V was trimmed by 7 bases and J by 5 bases, leaving 18 bases between them. CDR3 sequence reads: CASTKTGSSDEQYF. The CDR3 DNA reads TGTGCCAGCACAAAAACAGGGAGTAGCGACGAGCAGTACTTC.

This clonotype was detected many times. The J gene is TRBJ1-2, the V gene TRBV6-6; D remains ambiguous. CDR3 length equals 15 residues. V was clipped by 2 bases and J by 1 base, with 11 bases between them. Germline V gene lookup returns CDR1 MNHNY and CDR2 SVGAGI (reference sequence). CDR3 protein: CASSYLLLDNYGYTF. As DNA, the CDR3 is TGTGCCAGCAGTTACCTGCTGTTAGATAACTATGGCTACACCTTC.

As DNA, the CDR3 is TGCAGTGCTGACAGACAGGGGCCTGGTGAAAAACTGTTTTTT. It encodes CSADRQGPGEKLFF. This chain joins TRBV20-1 and TRBJ1-4; 8 bases line up with TRBD1. The germline V gene encodes CDR1 DFQATT and CDR2 SNEGSKA (reference sequence). The CDR3 spans 14 residues. The trim removed 5 bases at V and 7 bases at J, leaving 9 bases unmatched.

This clonotype was found many times. This chain joins TRBV20-1 and TRBJ1-1; D is uncertain. Germline loops: CDR1 DFQATT, CDR2 SNEGSKA (reference sequence). The CDR3 is 13 residues long. V was pared by 2 bases and J by 0 bases, with 7 bases between. This chain's CDR3 is CSARSFVNTEAFF. Written as DNA, the CDR3 is TGCAGTGCTAGAAGTTTTGTGAACACTGAAGCTTTCTTT.

The sample holds many counts of this clonotype. The chain couples TRBV20-1 to TRBJ2-3; D gene ambiguous. This CDR3 is 16 amino acids long. The germline V gene has CDR1 DFQATT and CDR2 SNEGSKA (reference sequence). V lost 0 bases and J 0 bases, leaving 13 bases between the germline ends. CDR3 DNA: TGCAGTGCTAGAGAGACCACCAGGATTAGCACAGATACGCAGTATTTT. It translates to CSARETTRISTDTQYF.

This clonotype was detected ten times or more. The chain couples TRBV29-1 to TRBJ2-1, with D possibly TRBD1 on 7 matching bases. Germline V gene lookup returns CDR1 SQVTM and CDR2 ANQGSEA. V was cut by 7 bases and J by 4 bases, with 11 bases left in between. CDR3 length: 12 amino acids. CDR3 residues: CSGGDRYNEQFF. The CDR3 bases are TGCAGCGGGGGGGACAGATACAATGAGCAGTTCTTC.

This clonotype was counted many times. V gene TRBV24-1 combines with J gene TRBJ1-1, with TRBD1 identical over 7 bases. The CDR3 has 14 residues. The J segment lost 6 bases and the V segment lost 5 bases, leaving 8 bases of the junction unmatched. Germline CDR1 and CDR2: KGHDR and SFDVKD. The CDR3 bases are TGTGCCACCAGTGGCTCCGCAGACAGGGCTGAAGCTTTCTTT. It codes for CATSGSADRAEAFF.

This clonotype occurred many times. V is TRBV6-2 or TRBV6-3 and J is TRBJ2-7; TRBD1 matches at 8 bases. The germline gives CDR1 MNHEY, CDR2 SVGEGT. The CDR3 contains 16 residues. Unmatched junction bases numbered 13, after V lost 7 bases and J lost 2 bases. The CDR3 sequence: CASISRQGLYTYEQYF. CDR3 sequence (DNA): TGTGCCAGCATTTCGAGACAGGGGCTCTACACCTACGAGCAGTACTTC.